A single sample is the source of the 3 T cell receptor beta chains below, sequenced in a study of T cells in Graves' hyperthyroidism and ophthalmopathy. TCR beta CDR3 regions were amplified from RNA. The TCR CDR3 first-round RT-PCR relied on the HTBI primer set. Via MiXCR, TCRdb re-called the multiplex PCR reads, giving one row per CDR3 protein. Counted here are hundreds of thousands of distinct CDR3 sequences, 20% occurring once; the ten biggest clones make up over 45%. Sample: blood. Source of these receptors: a man in his forties with Graves' ophthalmopathy.

The chain has TRBV7-2 and TRBJ2-5; D not certain. This CDR3 contains 15 residues. The V gene lost 1 base and the J gene lost 2 bases, with 11 bases spanning the gap. The V gene's germline CDR1 is SGHTA and CDR2 FQGNSA. The CDR3 spells CASSLDVFRQETQYF. In DNA form, the CDR3 reads TGTGCCAGCAGCTTAGATGTGTTCAGGCAAGAGACCCAGTACTTC.

This clonotype appeared once. The gene calls are TRBV4-3 and TRBJ2-1; tentative D call: TRBD2 (7 bases). Germline assignment: CDR1 LGHNA and CDR2 YSLEER. The CDR3 is 14 residues long. Between the trimmed V and J ends, which lost 6 bases and 7 bases, there was a span of 16 bases. The CDR3 is CASRGGGSRNEQFF. DNA of the CDR3: TGCGCCAGCAGGGGGGGCGGGAGTAGAAATGAGCAGTTCTTC.

This clonotype has only a few counts. V and J are TRBV6-1 and TRBJ1-4; unclear D gene. Germline V CDR1 and CDR2: MNHNS, SASEGT. V lost 10 bases and J lost 0, with 9 bases in between. The CDR3 contains 13 residues. CDR3 sequence reads: CATKQTTNEKLFF. CDR3 in DNA: TGTGCCACCAAACAGACAACTAATGAAAAACTGTTTTTT.